This T cell receptor beta chain comes out of a study of regulatory T cells in long-lasting Graves disease. The time point denotes: newly diagnosed GD, antithyroid drugs for less than 3 months. PBMCs were the source of the RNA used for TCR sequencing. This clonotype was seen many times. CDR1 and CDR2 from the germline V gene are SGDLS and YYNGEE. CDR3 length: 13 amino acids. V lost 4 bases to trimming and J lost 10 bases, with 17 bases between them. Building of the TCR beta libraries involved iRepertoire HTBI primers and Arm-PCR of CDR3 regions. TCRdb ran MiXCR on the multiplex PCR reads and lists one entry per CDR3 protein. The data contain 250,000 or so distinct CDR3 sequences, 20% to 25% of them singletons.

The source is a female donor with Graves disease. The gene calls are TRBV9 and TRBJ2-5, with D perhaps assigned TRBD1 or TRBD2 (6 bases each). The sample consisted of peripheral blood mononuclear cells (PBMCs), taken at new diagnosis, from a patient treated with antithyroid drugs. CDR3 coding DNA: TGTGCCAGCAGCAAAAACTTCGGGGGCAGCCAGTACTTC. Protein sequence: CASSKNFGGSQYF. The full variable domain, its missing parts supplied by reference TRBV9 and TRBJ2-5, is DSGVTQTPKHLITATGQRVTLRCSPRSGDLSVYWYQQSLDQGLQFLIQYYNGEERAKGNILERFSAQQFPDLHSELNLSSLELGDSALYFCASSKNFGGSQYFGPGTRLLVL.